This TCR beta chain was profiled in a study of OX40 agonist ivuxolimab in advanced cancers. Study-wide points: At 0.1 to 3.0 mg/kg, CD4+ and CD8+ blood T cells expanded clonally by week 6. The authors did not determine the antigen specificity of the expanded peripheral T cells.

Comment on this clone: Its target is not known.

The assay was immunoSEQ multiplex PCR, and TCRdb's table has in-frame clones only and misses some. The sample includes 60,000 or so clones, roughly 90% of them seen just once. This CDR3 region has 14 residues. Germline assignment: CDR1 SGHRS and CDR2 YFSETQ. The ends were cut back, 3 bases at V and 5 bases at J, with 12 bases in the middle. The V call is TRBV5-1, the J call TRBJ2-1; D may be TRBD2 (6 bases). The sequence came from an adult with an advanced solid tumor such as melanoma, head and neck, liver or kidney cancer. The sample was CD4+ or CD8+ T cells sorted from blood, taken in a trial of the OX40 agonist ivuxolimab. CDR3 in amino acids: CASSSGLENNEQFF. CDR3 in DNA: TGCGCCAGCAGCTCGGGACTGGAGAACAATGAGCAGTTCTTC.